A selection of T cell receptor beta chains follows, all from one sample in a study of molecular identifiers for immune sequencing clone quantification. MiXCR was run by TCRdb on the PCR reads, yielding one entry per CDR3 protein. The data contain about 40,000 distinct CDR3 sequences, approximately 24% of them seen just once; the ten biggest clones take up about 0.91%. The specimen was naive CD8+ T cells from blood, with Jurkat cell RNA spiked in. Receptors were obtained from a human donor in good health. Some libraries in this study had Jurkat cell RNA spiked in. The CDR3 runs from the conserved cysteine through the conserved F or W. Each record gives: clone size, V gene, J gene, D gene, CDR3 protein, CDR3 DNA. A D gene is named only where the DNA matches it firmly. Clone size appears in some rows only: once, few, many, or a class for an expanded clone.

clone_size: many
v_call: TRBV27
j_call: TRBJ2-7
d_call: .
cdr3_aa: CASSPTPTGSSYEQYF
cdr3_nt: TGTGCCAGCAGTCCGACCCCGACAGGCAGCTCCTACGAGCAGTACTTC

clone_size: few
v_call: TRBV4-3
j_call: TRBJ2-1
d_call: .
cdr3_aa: CASSQDAGSSYNEQFF
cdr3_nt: TGCGCCAGCAGCCAAGATGCCGGTAGCTCCTACAATGAGCAGTTCTTC

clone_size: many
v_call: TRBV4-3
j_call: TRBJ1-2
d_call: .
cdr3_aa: CASSQDTGNLYGYTF
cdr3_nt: TGCGCCAGCAGCCAAGATACAGGGAATCTCTATGGCTACACCTTC

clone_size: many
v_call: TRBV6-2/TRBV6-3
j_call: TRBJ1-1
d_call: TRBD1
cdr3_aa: CASKMVTGQGSEAFF
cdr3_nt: TGTGCCAGCAAGATGGTAACGGGACAGGGGTCTGAAGCTTTCTTT

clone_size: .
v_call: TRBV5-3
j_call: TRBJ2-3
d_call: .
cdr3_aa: CASSLAGYRGTQYF
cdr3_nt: TGTGCCAGCAGCTTGGCCGGCTACAGAGGTACGCAGTATTTT

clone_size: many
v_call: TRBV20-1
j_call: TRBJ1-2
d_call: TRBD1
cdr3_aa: CSARTGINYGYTF
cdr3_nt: TGCAGTGCCCGGACAGGGATTAACTATGGCTACACCTTC

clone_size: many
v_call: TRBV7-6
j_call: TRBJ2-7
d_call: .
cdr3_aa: CASSLNRAEQYF
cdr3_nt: TGTGCCAGCAGCTTGAACAGGGCGGAGCAGTACTTC

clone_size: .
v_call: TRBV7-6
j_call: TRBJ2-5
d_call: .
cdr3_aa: CASSFLLRLQETQYF
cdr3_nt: TGTGCCAGCAGCTTTCTGTTACGGCTACAAGAGACCCAGTACTTC

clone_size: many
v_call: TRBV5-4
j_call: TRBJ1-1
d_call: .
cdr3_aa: CASSFRGGHTEAFF
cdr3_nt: TGTGCCAGCAGCTTCCGGGGGGGTCACACTGAAGCTTTCTTT

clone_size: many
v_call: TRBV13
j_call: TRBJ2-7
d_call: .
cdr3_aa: CASSLEGYEQYF
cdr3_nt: TGTGCCAGCAGCTTAGAGGGTTACGAGCAGTACTTC

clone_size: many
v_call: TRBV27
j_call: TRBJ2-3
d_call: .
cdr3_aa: CASSPYRETDTQYF
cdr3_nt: TGTGCCAGCAGTCCATACAGGGAGACAGATACGCAGTATTTT

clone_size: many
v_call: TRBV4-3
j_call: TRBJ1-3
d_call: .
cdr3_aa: CASSQDHRQTISGNTIYF
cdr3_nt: TGCGCCAGCAGCCAAGACCACCGACAGACGATCTCTGGAAACACCATATATTTT

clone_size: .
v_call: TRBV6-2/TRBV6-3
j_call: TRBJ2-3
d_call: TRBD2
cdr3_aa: CASSYSRSGDSTDTQYF
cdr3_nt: TGTGCCAGCAGTTACTCGCGGAGCGGGGACAGCACAGATACGCAGTATTTT

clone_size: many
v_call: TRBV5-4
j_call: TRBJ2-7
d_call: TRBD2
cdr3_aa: CASSIYGTSGTIYEQYF
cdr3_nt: TGTGCCAGCAGCATCTACGGGACTAGCGGTACGATCTACGAGCAGTACTTC

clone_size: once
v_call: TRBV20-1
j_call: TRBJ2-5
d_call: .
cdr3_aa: CSANYRDIGFETQYF
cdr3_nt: TGCAGTGCAAACTATCGGGACATCGGGTTCGAGACCCAGTACTTC

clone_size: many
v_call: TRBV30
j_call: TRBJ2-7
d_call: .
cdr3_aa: CAWSVSRLYEQYF
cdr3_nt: TGTGCCTGGAGTGTATCCCGTTTGTACGAGCAGTACTTC

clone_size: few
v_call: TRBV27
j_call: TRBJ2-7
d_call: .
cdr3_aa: CASSPGSAYEQYF
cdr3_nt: TGTGCCAGCAGTCCCGGATCCGCCTACGAGCAGTACTTC

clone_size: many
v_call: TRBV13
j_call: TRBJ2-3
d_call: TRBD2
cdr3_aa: CASSSSGGAYDTQYF
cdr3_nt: TGTGCCAGCAGTTCTAGCGGGGGGGCATATGATACGCAGTATTTT

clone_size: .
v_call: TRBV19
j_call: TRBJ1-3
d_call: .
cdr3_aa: CASNGGISGNTIYF
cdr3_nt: TGTGCCAGTAACGGAGGGATCTCTGGAAACACCATATATTTT

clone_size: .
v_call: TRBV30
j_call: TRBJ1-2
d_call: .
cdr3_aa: CAWESGVDYGYTF
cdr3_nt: TGTGCCTGGGAATCCGGGGTCGACTATGGCTACACCTTC

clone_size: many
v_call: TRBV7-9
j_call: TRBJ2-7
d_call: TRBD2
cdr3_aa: CASSPGLAQIYEQYF
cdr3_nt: TGTGCCAGCAGTCCAGGACTAGCGCAGATCTACGAGCAGTACTTC

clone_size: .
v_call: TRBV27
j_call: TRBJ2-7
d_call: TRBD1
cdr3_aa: CASSLKDRGYEQYF
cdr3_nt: TGTGCCAGCAGTTTGAAGGACAGGGGTTACGAGCAGTACTTC

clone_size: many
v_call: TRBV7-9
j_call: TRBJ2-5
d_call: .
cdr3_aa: CASSLEGGKETQYF
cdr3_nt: TGTGCCAGCAGCTTAGAGGGCGGAAAAGAGACCCAGTACTTC

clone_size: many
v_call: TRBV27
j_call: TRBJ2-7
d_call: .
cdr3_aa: CASSYRAGEWYEQYF
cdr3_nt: TGTGCCAGCAGTTACAGGGCAGGGGAATGGTACGAGCAGTACTTC

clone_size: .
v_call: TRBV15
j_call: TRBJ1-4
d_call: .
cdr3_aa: CATSRQGRDPLFF
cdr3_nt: TGTGCCACCAGCAGACAGGGCCGCGACCCCCTGTTTTTT

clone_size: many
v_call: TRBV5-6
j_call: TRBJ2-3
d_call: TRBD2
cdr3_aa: CASSFPGGTDTQYF
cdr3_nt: TGTGCCAGCAGCTTTCCGGGGGGGACAGATACGCAGTATTTT

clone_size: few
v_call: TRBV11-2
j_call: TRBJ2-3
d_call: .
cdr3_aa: CASNLEPRLYTDTQYF
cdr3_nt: TGTGCCAGCAACTTAGAGCCCAGGCTATACACAGATACGCAGTATTTT

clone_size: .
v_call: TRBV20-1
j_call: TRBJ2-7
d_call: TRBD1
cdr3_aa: CSARAGTGTYAPSF
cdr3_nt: TGCAGTGCTAGAGCCGGGACAGGGACGTACGCGCCGTCCTTC

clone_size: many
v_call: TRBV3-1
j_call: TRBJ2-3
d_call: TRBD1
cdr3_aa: CASSQVFSGQITDTQYF
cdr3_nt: TGTGCCAGCAGCCAAGTGTTCTCGGGACAGATCACAGATACGCAGTATTTT

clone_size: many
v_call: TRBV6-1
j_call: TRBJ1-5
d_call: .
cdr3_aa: CASSEARGAGNQPQHF
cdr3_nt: TGTGCCAGCAGTGAAGCACGAGGGGCAGGCAATCAGCCCCAGCATTTT

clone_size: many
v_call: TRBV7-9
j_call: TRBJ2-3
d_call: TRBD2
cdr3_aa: CASSSPVAGGSDTQYF
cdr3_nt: TGTGCCAGCAGCTCCCCGGTAGCGGGGGGTTCAGATACGCAGTATTTT

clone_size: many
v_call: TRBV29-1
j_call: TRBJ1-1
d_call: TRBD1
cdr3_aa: CSVEDRTGGTEAFF
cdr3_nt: TGCAGCGTTGAAGATAGGACAGGGGGCACTGAAGCTTTCTTT

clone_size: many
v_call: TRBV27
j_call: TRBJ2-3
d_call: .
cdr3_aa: CASLSRLSTDTQYF
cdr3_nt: TGTGCCAGCCTATCCAGGCTTAGCACAGATACGCAGTATTTT

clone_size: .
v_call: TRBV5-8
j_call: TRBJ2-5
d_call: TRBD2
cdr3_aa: CASSPGTSSRETQYF
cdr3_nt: TGTGCCAGCAGCCCCGGGACTAGCAGTCGAGAGACCCAGTACTTC

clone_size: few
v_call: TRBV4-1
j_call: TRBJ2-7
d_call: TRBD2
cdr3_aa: CASSQGLAREQYF
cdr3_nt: TGCGCCAGCAGCCAAGGACTAGCGCGCGAGCAGTACTTC

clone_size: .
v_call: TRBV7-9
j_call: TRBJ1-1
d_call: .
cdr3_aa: CASCRPAFTEAFF
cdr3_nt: TGTGCCAGCTGCCGACCCGCCTTCACTGAAGCTTTCTTT

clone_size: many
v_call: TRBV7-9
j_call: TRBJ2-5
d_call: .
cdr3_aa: CASSPLIRQGQETQYF
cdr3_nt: TGTGCCAGCAGCCCGTTAATAAGACAAGGGCAAGAGACCCAGTACTTC

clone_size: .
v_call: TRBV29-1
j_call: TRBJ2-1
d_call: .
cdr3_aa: CSVETSSEQFF
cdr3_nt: TGCAGCGTCGAGACCAGTAGTGAGCAGTTCTTC

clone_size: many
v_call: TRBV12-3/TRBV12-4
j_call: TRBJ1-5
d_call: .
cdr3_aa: CASSLFMDSHSNQPQHF
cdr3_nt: TGTGCCAGCAGTTTATTTATGGACAGCCATAGCAATCAGCCCCAGCATTTT

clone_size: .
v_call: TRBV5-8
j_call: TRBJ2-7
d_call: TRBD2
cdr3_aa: CASSILSSGRRYEQYF
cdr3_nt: TGTGCCAGCAGCATACTTTCTAGCGGGCGTCGTTACGAGCAGTACTTC

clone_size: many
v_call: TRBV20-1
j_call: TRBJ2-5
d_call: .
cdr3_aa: CSARGGEETQYF
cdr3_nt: TGCAGTGCTAGAGGTGGGGAAGAGACCCAGTACTTC

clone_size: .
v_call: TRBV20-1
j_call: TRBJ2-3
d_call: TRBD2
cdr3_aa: CSARNQGLAGGLNTQYF
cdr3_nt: TGCAGTGCTAGGAACCAGGGACTAGCGGGGGGGCTAAATACGCAGTATTTT

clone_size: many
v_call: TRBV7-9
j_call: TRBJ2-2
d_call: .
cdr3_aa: CASSSPTENTGELFF
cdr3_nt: TGTGCCAGCAGCTCCCCGACAGAGAACACCGGGGAGCTGTTTTTT

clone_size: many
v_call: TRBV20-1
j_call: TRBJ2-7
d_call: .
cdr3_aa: CSARDLAQAYEQYF
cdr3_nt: TGCAGTGCTAGAGATCTGGCGCAGGCCTACGAGCAGTACTTC

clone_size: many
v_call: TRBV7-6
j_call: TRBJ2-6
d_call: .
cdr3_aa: CASSTQSGANVLTF
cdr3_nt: TGTGCCAGCAGCACACAGAGCGGGGCCAACGTCCTGACTTTC

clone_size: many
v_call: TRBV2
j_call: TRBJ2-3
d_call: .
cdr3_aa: CASRKGGAYASDTQYF
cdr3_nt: TGTGCCAGCAGAAAAGGGGGGGCCTACGCTTCAGATACGCAGTATTTT

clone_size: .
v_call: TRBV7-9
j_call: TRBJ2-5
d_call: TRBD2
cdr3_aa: CASSSYPGLAGGQETQYF
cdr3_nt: TGTGCCAGCAGCTCCTACCCGGGACTAGCGGGGGGCCAAGAGACCCAGTACTTC

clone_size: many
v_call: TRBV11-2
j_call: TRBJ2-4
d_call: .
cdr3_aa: CASRDLENIQYF
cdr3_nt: TGTGCCAGCAGGGACTTGGAAAACATTCAGTACTTC

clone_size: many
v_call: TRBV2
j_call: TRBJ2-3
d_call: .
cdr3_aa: CASSEGLEDTQYF
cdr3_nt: TGTGCCAGCAGTGAAGGCCTCGAAGATACGCAGTATTTT

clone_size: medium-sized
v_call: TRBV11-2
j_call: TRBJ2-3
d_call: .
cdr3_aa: CASSLDIGTDTQYF
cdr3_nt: TGTGCCAGCAGCTTAGATATTGGGACGGATACGCAGTATTTT

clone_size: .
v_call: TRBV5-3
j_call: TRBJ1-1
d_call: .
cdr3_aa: CASSPHWNIEASF
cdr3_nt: TGTGCCAGCAGCCCGCACTGGAACATTGAAGCTTCCTTT

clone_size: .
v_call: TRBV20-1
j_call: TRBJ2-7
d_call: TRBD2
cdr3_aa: CSARDRPAPTSGRRVEQYF
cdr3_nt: TGCAGTGCTAGAGATCGTCCCGCCCCGACTAGCGGGAGACGGGTCGAGCAGTACTTC

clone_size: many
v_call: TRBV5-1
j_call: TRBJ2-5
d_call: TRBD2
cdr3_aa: CASSLTRGGLETQYF
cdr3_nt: TGCGCCAGCAGCTTGACCCGGGGGGGCCTTGAGACCCAGTACTTC

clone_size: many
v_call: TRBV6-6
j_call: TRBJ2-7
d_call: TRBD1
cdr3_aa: CASSYPGATGYEQYF
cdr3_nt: TGTGCCAGCAGTTACCCCGGGGCGACAGGGTACGAGCAGTACTTC

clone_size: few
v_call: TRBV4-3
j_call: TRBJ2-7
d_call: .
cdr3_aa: CASSQGAGATYEQYF
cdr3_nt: TGCGCCAGCAGCCAAGGGGCCGGGGCCACCTACGAGCAGTACTTC

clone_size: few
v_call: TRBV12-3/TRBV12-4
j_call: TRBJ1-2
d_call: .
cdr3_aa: CASEGTEAYGYTF
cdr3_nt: TGTGCCAGCGAGGGAACCGAGGCCTATGGCTACACCTTC